The present entry profiles one T cell receptor beta chain with its context. Its antigen remains unidentified. Generated by immunoSEQ multiplex PCR, the TCRdb table keeps only in-frame clones and is missing some. The table records more than 20,000 clones, more than 80% of them present only once. Control samples came 1 year after myeloablative marrow transplants with methotrexate plus calcineurin inhibitor. The CDR3 covers 15 residues. Germline loops: CDR1 SGHTA, CDR2 FQGTGA. V shed 1 base and J shed 4 bases, with 13 bases lying between them. This sample is part of a study of T cells after posttransplantation cyclophosphamide. Study-wide findings and caveats: Skin or GI-infiltrating T cells shared few TRB sequences with blood.

This chain links TRBV7-3 with TRBJ2-5, with D maybe TRBD1 (5 bases). The clonotype originates from a female patient between 30 and 40 years old who received an allogeneic stem cell transplant from an unrelated donor, was CMV-positive, and had acute and chronic GVHD. Some of the T cells might come from the graft donor. The sequencing used PBMCs, collected 350 to 400 days after allogeneic stem cell transplant with calcineurin inhibitor and methotrexate. CDR3 loop: CASSLNAGQGETQYF. As DNA, the CDR3 is TGTGCCAGCAGCTTAAATGCAGGGCAGGGAGAGACCCAGTACTTC.